This T cell receptor beta chain was sequenced for a study of OX40 agonist ivuxolimab in advanced cancers. For the study at large: The dose-escalation cohort was roughly 83% male, with a mean age of about 60 years, ranging about 23 to 79. Eligibility rules accepted prior anti-PD-1, anti-PD-L1 or anti-CTLA-4 therapy, and around 38% had some. Partial responses were seen in three patients, one with hepatocellular carcinoma and two with cutaneous melanoma.

The protocol was immunoSEQ multiplex PCR, while the TCRdb copy is restricted to in-frame clones and leaves out a portion. The sample records around 51,000 clones, about 80% being singletons. Study findings and constraints: Normalized expansion of T-cell clones was also low for some nonresponders.

About this clone: Its specificity is unknown.

In germline, CDR1 is LNHDA, CDR2 SQIVND (reference sequence). The germline V and J ends were trimmed by 7 bases and 3 bases, with 25 bases remaining between them. CDR3 length equals 18 residues. The source is an adult with an advanced solid tumor such as melanoma, head and neck, liver or kidney cancer. This chain joins TRBV19 and TRBJ1-5, with D tentatively TRBD1 (5 bases). Sequencing used CD4+ or CD8+ T cells sorted from blood, obtained in a trial of the OX40 agonist ivuxolimab. CDR3 sequence reads: CASTGSPHQQVANQPQHF. The CDR3 coding sequence is TGTGCCAGTACCGGGTCCCCCCACCAACAGGTAGCCAATCAGCCCCAGCATTTT.